These 10 T cell receptor beta chains share one sample of origin, sequenced in a study of breast tumors, draining lymph nodes, adjacent tissues. Breast cancer patients provided tissue from their axillary draining lymph nodes. Each CDR3 protein is one row after TCRdb ran MiXCR on the multiplex PCR reads. The sample records around 150,000 distinct CDR3 sequences, 30% to 35% being singletons. The sample consisted of axillary lymph node tissue. The receptors originated from a female donor with breast cancer. Some clones in this sample may be carry-over from other donors' samples.

This clonotype was seen many times. A much larger clone is a single base away; this may be a read error. The chain recombines TRBV7-7 with TRBJ2-5; no firm D call. The CDR3 extends over 15 amino acids. Germline V gene sequence: CDR1 SSHAT, CDR2 FNYEAQ (reference sequence). CDR3 loop: CASSSVFGYQETQHF. Written as DNA, the CDR3 is TGTGCTAGCAGCTCCGTCTTCGGGTACCAAGAGACCCAGCACTTC.

The rearrangement joins TRBV5-1 to TRBJ1-1, with a possible D match to TRBD1 (6 bases). In germline, CDR1 is SGHRS, CDR2 YFSETQ. The germline V and J ends were trimmed by 4 bases and 5 bases, with 15 bases remaining between them. The CDR3 is 14 amino acids. For the CDR3, the DNA is TGCGCCAGCAGCGAAAAACAGGGCGGGACTGAAGCTTTCTTT. Amino acid sequence: CASSEKQGGTEAFF.

The chain joins TRBV20-1 to TRBJ2-5, with 9 nucleotides matching TRBD2. Looked up from germline, CDR1 is DFQATT and CDR2 is SNEGSKA (reference sequence). The CDR3 length is 13 residues. The ends lost 5 bases at V and 5 bases at J; junction bases unmatched: 6. CDR3 nucleotides: TGCAGTGCTGGGCGGGGGGGGGAGGAGACCCAGTACTTC. Residues: CSAGRGGEETQYF.

This clonotype was seen only a few times. This could be a read error, since a much larger clone is one nucleotide away. The V and J genes are TRBV6-6 and TRBJ1-2, with D uncertain. Germline-derived CDR1 and CDR2 are MNHNY and SVGAGI (reference sequence). Trimming removed 8 bases from V and 0 bases from J, with 10 bases in between. This CDR3 spans 13 amino acids. CDR3 bases: TGTGCCAGCGGCCGCAGAGCTAACTATGGCTACACCTTC. Amino acid sequence: CASGRRANYGYTF.

By its share, this clonotype is medium-sized. The chain couples TRBV7-3 to TRBJ1-6; a weak D match, TRBD1 (6 bases). Trimming took off 0 bases at V and 12 bases at J, with 15 bases between the two ends. This CDR3 region has 15 residues. The germline V gene has CDR1 SGHTA and CDR2 FQGTGA. In DNA form, the CDR3 reads TGTGCCAGCAGCTTAACAGGGGGTAGGGGAGAACCCCTCCACTTT. Residues: CASSLTGGRGEPLHF.

This clonotype has ten or more counts. Since a much larger clone is just one base distant, this may be a read error. The chain is built from TRBV20-1 and TRBJ2-5; the match to TRBD2 covers 8 bases. After removal of 3 bases from V and 7 bases from J, the junction contained 10 bases not matched to a gene. Per the germline V gene, CDR1 is DFQATT and CDR2 is SNEGSKA (reference sequence). There are 14 residues in the CDR3. CDR3 coding DNA: TGCAGTGCTAGCGGGACTAGAAGTAAAGCGACCCAGTACTTC. This sequence encodes CSASGTRSKATQYF.

In this sample, this clonotype turned up a few times. Just one base apart from a much larger clone, this may be a read error. In DNA, the CDR3 is TGTGCCAGCAGCTTACGAGGGGGCGGCAACTATGGCTACACCTTC. Its translation: CASSLRGGGNYGYTF. The chain has TRBV13 and TRBJ1-2; 7 nucleotides align to TRBD1. The V gene's germline CDR1 is PRHDT and CDR2 FYEKMQ (reference sequence). The ends lost 2 bases at V and 2 bases at J; junction bases unmatched: 5. The CDR3 has 15 amino acids.

This clonotype has a count of ten or more. The chain joins TRBV24-1 to TRBJ1-2; perhaps TRBD1 as D (5 bases). The germline V and J ends were trimmed by 6 bases and 4 bases, with 5 bases remaining between them. The CDR3 has 11 residues. Germline assignment: CDR1 KGHDR and CDR2 SFDVKD. This CDR3 reads CATSQGYGYTF. Here the CDR3 DNA reads TGTGCCACCAGTCAGGGCTATGGCTACACCTTC.

This clonotype is a singleton in its sample. A much larger clone differs by one base, so this may be a read error. This chain connects TRBV3-1 to TRBJ1-2; 7 nucleotides line up with TRBD1. Germline V gene sequence: CDR1 LGHDT, CDR2 YNNKEL (reference sequence). CDR3 size: 14 residues. CDR3 residues: CASSQDYRGGGHTF. For the CDR3, the DNA is TGTGCCAGCAGCCAAGACTACAGGGGAGGTGGCCACACCTTC.

This clonotype was observed many times. V gene TRBV12-3 or TRBV12-4 combines with J gene TRBJ2-2, with D maybe TRBD1 (6 bases). Trimming took off 7 bases at V and 5 bases at J, with 20 bases between the two ends. This CDR3 has 16 residues. In DNA form, the CDR3 reads TGTGCCAGCACCCTTCCCTGGCAGGGGACGACCGGGGAGCTGTTTTTT. Residues: CASTLPWQGTTGELFF.